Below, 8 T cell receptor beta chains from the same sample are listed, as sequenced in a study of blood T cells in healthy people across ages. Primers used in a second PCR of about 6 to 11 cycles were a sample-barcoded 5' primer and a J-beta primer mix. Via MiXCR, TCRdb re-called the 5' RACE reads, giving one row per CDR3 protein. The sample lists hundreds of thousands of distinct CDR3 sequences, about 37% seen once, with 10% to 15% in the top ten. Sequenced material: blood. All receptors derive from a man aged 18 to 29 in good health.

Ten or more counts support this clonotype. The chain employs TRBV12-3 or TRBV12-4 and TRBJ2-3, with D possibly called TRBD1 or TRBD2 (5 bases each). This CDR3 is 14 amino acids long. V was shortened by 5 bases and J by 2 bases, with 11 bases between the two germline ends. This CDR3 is CASSLVGDTDTQYF. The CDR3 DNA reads TGTGCCAGCAGTCTGGTGGGGGACACAGATACGCAGTATTTT.

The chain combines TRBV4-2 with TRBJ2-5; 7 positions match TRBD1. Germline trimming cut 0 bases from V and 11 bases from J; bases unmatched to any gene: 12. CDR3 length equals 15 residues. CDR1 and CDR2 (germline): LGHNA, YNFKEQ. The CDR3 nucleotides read TGTGCCAGCAGCCAAGACTGGGACAGATACAATGAGCAGTACTTC. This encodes CASSQDWDRYNEQYF.

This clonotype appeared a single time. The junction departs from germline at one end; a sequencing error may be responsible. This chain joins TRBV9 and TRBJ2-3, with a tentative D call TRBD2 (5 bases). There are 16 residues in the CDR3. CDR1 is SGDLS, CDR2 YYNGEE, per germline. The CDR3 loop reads CASSEETTASTDMQYF. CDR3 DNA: TGTGCCAGCAGCGAAGAAACTACCGCTAGCACAGATATGCAGTATTTT.

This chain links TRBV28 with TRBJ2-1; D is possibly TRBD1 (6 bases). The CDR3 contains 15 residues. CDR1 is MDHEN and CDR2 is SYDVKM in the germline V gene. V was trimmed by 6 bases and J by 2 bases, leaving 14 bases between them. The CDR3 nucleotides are TGTGCCAGCAGGAACAGGGACCTTACCTACAATGAGCAGTTCTTC. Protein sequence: CASRNRDLTYNEQFF. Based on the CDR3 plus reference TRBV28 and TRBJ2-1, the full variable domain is DVKVTQSSRYLVKRTGEKVFLECVQDMDHENMFWYRQDPGLGLRLIYFSYDVKMKEKGDIPEGYSVSREKKERFSLILESASTNQTSMYLCASRNRDLTYNEQFFGPGTRLTVL.

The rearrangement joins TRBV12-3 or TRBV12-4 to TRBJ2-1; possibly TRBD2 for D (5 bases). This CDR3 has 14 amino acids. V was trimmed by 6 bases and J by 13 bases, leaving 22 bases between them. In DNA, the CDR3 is TGTGCCAGCAGCCCCCGCCCTCTGAGGGAGACCCAGTTCTTC. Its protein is CASSPRPLRETQFF.

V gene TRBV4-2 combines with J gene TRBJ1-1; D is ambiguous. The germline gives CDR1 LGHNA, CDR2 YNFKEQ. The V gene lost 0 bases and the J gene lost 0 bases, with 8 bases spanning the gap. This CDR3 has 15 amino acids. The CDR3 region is CASSQETVLNTEAFF. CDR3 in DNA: TGTGCCAGCAGCCAAGAGACGGTGTTGAACACTGAAGCTTTCTTT.

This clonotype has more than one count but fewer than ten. As DNA, the CDR3 is TGTGCCAGCAGCTCCCGGGACAGCGGGGCCTACAATGAGCAGTTCTTC. It specifies CASSSRDSGAYNEQFF. This sequence joins TRBV5-6 and TRBJ2-1; D is tentatively TRBD1 or TRBD2 (7 bases each). Trimming removed 3 bases from V and 2 bases from J, with 15 bases in between. The germline CDR1 and CDR2 sequences are SGHDT and YYEEEE. The CDR3 is 16 amino acids.

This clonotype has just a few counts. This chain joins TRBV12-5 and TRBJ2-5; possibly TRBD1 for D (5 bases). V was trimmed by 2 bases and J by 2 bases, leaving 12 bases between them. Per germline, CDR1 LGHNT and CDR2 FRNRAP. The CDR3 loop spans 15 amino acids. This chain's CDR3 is CASGLSGAPQETQYF. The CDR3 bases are TGTGCTAGTGGTTTGTCTGGGGCGCCTCAAGAGACCCAGTACTTC.